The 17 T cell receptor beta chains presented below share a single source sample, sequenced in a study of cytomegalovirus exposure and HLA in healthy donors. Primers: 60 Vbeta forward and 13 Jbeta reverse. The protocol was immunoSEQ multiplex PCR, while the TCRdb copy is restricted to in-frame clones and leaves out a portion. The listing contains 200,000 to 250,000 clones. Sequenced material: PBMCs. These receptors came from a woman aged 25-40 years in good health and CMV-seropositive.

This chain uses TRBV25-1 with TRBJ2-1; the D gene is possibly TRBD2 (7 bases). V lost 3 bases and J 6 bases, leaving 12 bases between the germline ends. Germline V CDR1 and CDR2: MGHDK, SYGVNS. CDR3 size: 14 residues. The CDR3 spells CASSDGGGGNEQFF. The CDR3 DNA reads TGTGCCAGCAGTGACGGAGGGGGGGGCAATGAGCAGTTCTTC.

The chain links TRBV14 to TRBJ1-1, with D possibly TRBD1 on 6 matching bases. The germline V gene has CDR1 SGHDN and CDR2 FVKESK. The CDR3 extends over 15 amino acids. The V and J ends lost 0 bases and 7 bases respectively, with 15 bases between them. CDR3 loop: CASSQDRGLGVEAFF. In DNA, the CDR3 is TGTGCCAGCAGCCAAGATAGGGGGTTGGGGGTTGAAGCTTTCTTT.

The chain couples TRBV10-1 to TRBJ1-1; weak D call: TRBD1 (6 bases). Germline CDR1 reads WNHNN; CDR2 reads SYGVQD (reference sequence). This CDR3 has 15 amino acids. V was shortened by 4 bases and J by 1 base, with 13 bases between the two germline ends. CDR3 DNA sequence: TGCGCCAGCAGTGGTTCCGGGACACCGAACACTGAAGCTTTCTTT. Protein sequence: CASSGSGTPNTEAFF.

The chain's CDR3 is CASSQIRTGQKQPQHF. CDR3 nucleotide sequence: TGCGCCAGCAGCCAGATCCGCACAGGGCAAAAGCAGCCCCAGCATTTT. The chain carries TRBV4-1 and TRBJ1-5, with D possibly TRBD1 on 6 matching bases. The CDR3 sequence is 16 residues long. V lost 3 bases to trimming and J lost 7 bases, with 19 bases between them. Germline V gives CDR1 MGHRA, CDR2 YSYEKL.

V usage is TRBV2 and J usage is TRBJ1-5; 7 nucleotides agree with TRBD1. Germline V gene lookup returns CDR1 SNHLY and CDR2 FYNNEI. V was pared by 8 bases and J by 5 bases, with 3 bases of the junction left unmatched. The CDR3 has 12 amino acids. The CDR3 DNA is TGTGCCAGCGACAGGGAAGATCAGCCCCAGCATTTT. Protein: CASDREDQPQHF.

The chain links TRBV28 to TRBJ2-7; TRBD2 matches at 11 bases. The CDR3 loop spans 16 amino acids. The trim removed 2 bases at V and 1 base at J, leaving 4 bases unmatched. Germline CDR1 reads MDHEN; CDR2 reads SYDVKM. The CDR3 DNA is TGTGCCAGCAGTTTACCTACTAGCGGGAGTTCCTACGAGCAGTACTTC. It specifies CASSLPTSGSSYEQYF.

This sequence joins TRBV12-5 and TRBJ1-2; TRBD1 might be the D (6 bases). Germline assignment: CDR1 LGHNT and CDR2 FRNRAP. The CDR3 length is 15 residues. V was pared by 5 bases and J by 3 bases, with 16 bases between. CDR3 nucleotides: TGTGCTAGTGGTCCCCCCGAGGGGGGGGACTATGGCTACACCTTC. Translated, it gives CASGPPEGGDYGYTF.

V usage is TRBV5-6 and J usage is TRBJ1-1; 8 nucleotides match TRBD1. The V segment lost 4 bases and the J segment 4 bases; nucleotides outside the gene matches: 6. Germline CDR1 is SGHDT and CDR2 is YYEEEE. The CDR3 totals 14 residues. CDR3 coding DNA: TGTGCCAGCAGCAAGTACGACAGGGGCACTGAAGCTTTCTTT. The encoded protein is CASSKYDRGTEAFF. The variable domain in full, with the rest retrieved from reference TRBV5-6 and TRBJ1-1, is DAGVTQSPTHLIKTRGQQVTLRCSPKSGHDTVSWYQQALGQGPQFIFQYYEEEERQRGNFPDRFSGHQFPNYSSELNVNALLLGDSALYLCASSKYDRGTEAFFGQGTRLTVV.

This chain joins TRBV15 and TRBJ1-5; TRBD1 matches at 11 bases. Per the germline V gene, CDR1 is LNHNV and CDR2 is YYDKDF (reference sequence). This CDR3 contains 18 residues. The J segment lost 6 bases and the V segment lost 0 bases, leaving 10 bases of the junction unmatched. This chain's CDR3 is CATSRELPRTGGGQPQHF. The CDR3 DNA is TGTGCCACCAGCAGAGAACTTCCCAGGACAGGGGGCGGTCAGCCCCAGCATTTT.

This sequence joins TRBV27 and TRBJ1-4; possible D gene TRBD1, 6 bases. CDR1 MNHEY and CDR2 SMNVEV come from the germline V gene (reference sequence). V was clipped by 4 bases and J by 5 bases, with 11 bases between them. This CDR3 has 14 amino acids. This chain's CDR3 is CASSSPDSNEKLFF. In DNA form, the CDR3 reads TGTGCCAGCAGTTCCCCGGACAGCAATGAAAAACTGTTTTTT.

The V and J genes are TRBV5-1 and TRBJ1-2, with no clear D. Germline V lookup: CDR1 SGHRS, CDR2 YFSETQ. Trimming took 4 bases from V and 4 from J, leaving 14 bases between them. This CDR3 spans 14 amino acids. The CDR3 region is CASSPGGFPYGYTF. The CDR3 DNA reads TGCGCCAGCAGCCCCGGAGGCTTCCCCTATGGCTACACCTTC.

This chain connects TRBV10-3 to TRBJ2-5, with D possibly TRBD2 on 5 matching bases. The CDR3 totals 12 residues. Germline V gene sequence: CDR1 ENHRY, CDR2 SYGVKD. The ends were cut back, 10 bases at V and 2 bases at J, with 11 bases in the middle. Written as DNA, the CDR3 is TGTGCCACAGGAGGCCATCAAGAGACCCAGTACTTC. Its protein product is CATGGHQETQYF.

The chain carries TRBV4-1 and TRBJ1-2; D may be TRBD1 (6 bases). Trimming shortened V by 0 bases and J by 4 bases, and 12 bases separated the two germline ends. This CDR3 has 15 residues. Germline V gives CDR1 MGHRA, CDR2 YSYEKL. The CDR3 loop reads CASSQDWGGPYGYTF. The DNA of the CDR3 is TGCGCCAGCAGCCAAGATTGGGGGGGCCCCTATGGCTACACCTTC.

CDR3 amino acids: CASSGGQGALRQPQHF. DNA of the CDR3: TGTGCCAGCAGCGGGGGACAGGGGGCATTAAGGCAGCCCCAGCATTTT. The J gene is TRBJ1-5, the V gene TRBV5-6; 12 bases align to TRBD1. V lost 4 bases, J lost 7 bases, and 9 bases stayed unmatched. CDR1 and CDR2 (germline): SGHDT, YYEEEE. The CDR3 sequence is 16 residues long. Complete variable domain (other parts from reference TRBV5-6 and TRBJ1-5): DAGVTQSPTHLIKTRGQQVTLRCSPKSGHDTVSWYQQALGQGPQFIFQYYEEEERQRGNFPDRFSGHQFPNYSSELNVNALLLGDSALYLCASSGGQGALRQPQHFGDGTRLSIL.

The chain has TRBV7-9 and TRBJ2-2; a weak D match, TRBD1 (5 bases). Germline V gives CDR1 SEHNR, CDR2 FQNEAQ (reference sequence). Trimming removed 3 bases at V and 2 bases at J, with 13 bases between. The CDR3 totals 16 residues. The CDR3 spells CASSLGRGYNTGELFF. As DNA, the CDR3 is TGTGCCAGCAGCTTGGGAAGGGGCTATAACACCGGGGAGCTGTTTTTT.

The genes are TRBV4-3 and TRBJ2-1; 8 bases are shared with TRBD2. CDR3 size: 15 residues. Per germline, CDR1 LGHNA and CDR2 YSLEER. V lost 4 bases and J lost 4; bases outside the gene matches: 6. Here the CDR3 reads CASSLLAEAYNEQFF. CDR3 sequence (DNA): TGCGCCAGCAGCCTACTAGCGGAGGCTTACAATGAGCAGTTCTTC.

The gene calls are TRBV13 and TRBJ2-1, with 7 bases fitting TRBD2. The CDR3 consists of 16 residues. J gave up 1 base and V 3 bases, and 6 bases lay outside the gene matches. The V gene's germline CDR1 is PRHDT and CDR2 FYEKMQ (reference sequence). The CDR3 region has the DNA TGTGCCAGCAGCTTCAGGCGGGGGAGTTCCTACAATGAGCAGTTCTTC. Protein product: CASSFRRGSSYNEQFF.